Presented here are 10 T cell receptor beta chains from one specimen sequenced in a study of regulatory T cells in long-lasting Graves disease. Time point defined: newly diagnosed GD, antithyroid drugs for less than 3 months. Extracted RNA from PBMCs served as the source of the TCR library. With iRepertoire HTBI primers and Arm-PCR of CDR3 regions, TCR beta libraries were built. TCRdb recomputed calls from the multiplex PCR reads with MiXCR, one row per CDR3 protein. The sample holds around 500,000 distinct CDR3 sequences; 12% are singletons and the top ten take roughly 9.3%. The data also belong to a second study, concerning T cells in Graves' hyperthyroidism and ophthalmopathy.

Material: peripheral blood mononuclear cells (PBMCs), obtained at new diagnosis, from a patient treated with antithyroid drugs. The receptors were gathered from a woman in her thirties with Graves disease.

The sample holds a few counts of this clonotype. The V call is TRBV14, the J call TRBJ2-7; 10 bases are shared with TRBD2. With 4 bases clipped from V and 3 bases from J, the junction kept 12 bases outside the gene matches. CDR1 SGHDN and CDR2 FVKESK come from the germline V gene. The CDR3 consists of 17 residues. The CDR3 sequence is CASSPTSGLPSRYEQYF. The CDR3 DNA reads as TGTGCCAGCAGCCCGACTAGCGGGTTGCCGAGTCGCTACGAGCAGTACTTC.

This clonotype was detected many times. The V and J genes are TRBV27 and TRBJ1-2; tentatively, D is TRBD1 (6 bases). Looked up from germline, CDR1 is MNHEY and CDR2 is SMNVEV (reference sequence). The CDR3 is 15 amino acids. V dropped 5 bases and J dropped 4 bases, with 17 bases sitting between them. CDR3 nucleotide sequence: TGTGCCAGCAGTCCTAGGTGGGGGCTAGGCTATGGCTACACCTTC. This codes for CASSPRWGLGYGYTF.

This clonotype has ten or more counts. The junction and the germline gene differ at one end; a read error may be behind it. The chain has TRBV29-1 and TRBJ2-3; TRBD2 matches 11 bases. This CDR3 contains 15 residues. Germline values: CDR1 SQVTM, CDR2 ANQGSEA. The CDR3 spells CSGERLAGTRDTQYF. The DNA of the CDR3 is TGCAGCGGTGAAAGACTAGCGGGAACTAGAGATACGCAGTATTTT.

This clonotype was found many times. This chain connects TRBV6-2 or TRBV6-3 to TRBJ1-5, with D unclear. CDR3 length: 12 residues. Trimming cost V 5 bases and J 14 bases, with 16 bases left between them. Germline V gene data show CDR1 as MNHEY and CDR2 as SVGEGT. The CDR3 DNA is TGTGCCAGCAGTGAAGCTATCCGAGACAAGCATTTT. It translates to CASSEAIRDKHF.

The genes are TRBV19 and TRBJ1-5, with 7 nucleotides matching TRBD1. The V gene end was trimmed by 7 bases and the J gene end by 5 bases; junction bases not matched to a gene: 14. CDR3 size: 16 residues. Germline V gene lookup returns CDR1 LNHDA and CDR2 SQIVND (reference sequence). CDR3 protein: CASTGTPTGEHQPQHF. The CDR3 nucleotides read TGTGCCAGTACAGGTACACCTACAGGGGAACATCAGCCCCAGCATTTT.

The sample holds a few counts of this clonotype. This chain links TRBV19 with TRBJ2-7; D is undetermined. The CDR3 is made up of 14 amino acids. The germline CDR1 and CDR2 sequences are LNHDA and SQIVND (reference sequence). Trimming shortened V by 2 bases and J by 1 base, and 9 bases separated the two germline ends. This chain's CDR3 is CASSIIGNSYEQYF. The CDR3 DNA reads as TGTGCCAGTAGTATAATCGGCAATTCCTACGAGCAGTACTTC.

This clonotype has ten or more counts. CDR3: CASSALIPGQSISSPLHF. CDR3 DNA: TGTGCCAGCAGTGCTTTAATTCCGGGACAGTCGATCTCTTCACCCCTCCACTTT. The V and J genes are TRBV2 and TRBJ1-6; 7 bases match TRBD1. CDR1 and CDR2 from the germline V gene are SNHLY and FYNNEI. This CDR3 contains 18 residues. Trimming removed 4 bases from V and 9 bases from J; junction bases left unmatched: 18.

Ten or more counts support this clonotype. V usage is TRBV24-1 and J usage is TRBJ2-1; tentative D call: TRBD2 (6 bases). Deletions cut 4 bases from V and 1 base from J, with 13 bases between. The CDR3 length is 16 residues. Looked up from germline, CDR1 is KGHDR and CDR2 is SFDVKD. As DNA, the CDR3 is TGTGCCACCAGTGACTCAGGACTAAGGTCCTACAATGAGCAGTTCTTC. It yields the protein CATSDSGLRSYNEQFF.

This clonotype was seen repeatedly, ten times or more. The chain couples TRBV6-2 or TRBV6-3 to TRBJ1-4; D unresolved. The CDR3 length is 16 residues. V gave up 6 bases and J gave up 1 base, with 15 bases separating them. CDR1 is MNHEY and CDR2 is SVGEGT in the germline V gene. This chain's CDR3 is CASRVIIGKTNEKLFF. CDR3 bases: TGTGCCAGCAGAGTGATAATAGGAAAAACTAATGAAAAACTGTTTTTT.

Ten or more counts support this clonotype. This rearrangement joins TRBV28 to TRBJ1-5; no definite D call. Germline V CDR1 and CDR2: MDHEN, SYDVKM. This CDR3 comprises 12 residues. V was cut by 6 bases and J by 5 bases, with 8 bases left in between. The CDR3 is CASRARYQPQHF. The DNA for the CDR3 is TGTGCCAGCAGAGCTAGATATCAGCCCCAGCATTTT.